This T cell receptor (beta chain) was obtained from a study of T cell responses to AZD1222 COVID-19 vaccine. Study as a whole: Recipients boosted at about 4 weeks or about 12 weeks are pooled.

V was shortened by 5 bases and J by 5 bases, with 7 bases between the two germline ends. CDR1 and CDR2 (germline): SEHNR, FQNEAQ (reference sequence). This CDR3 is 12 amino acids long. Concerning this clone itself: Its antigen is undetermined.

Using immunoSEQ multiplex PCR, the repertoire was profiled, and TCRdb retains in-frame clones only, with some absent. The sample lists around 63,000 clones, approximately 85% seen once, with roughly 20% in the top ten. Study-wide points: At baseline, just five or six AZD1222 recipients tested seropositive. Repertoire samples came only from after the peak T cell response.

The sequenced sample was peripheral blood, obtained on day 0 of AZD1222 vaccination. The chain recombines TRBV7-9 with TRBJ1-5; D unresolved. The clonotype originates from an adult in good health. CDR3 region: CASSNTDQPQHF. The CDR3 bases are TGTGCCAGCAGCAACACAGATCAGCCCCAGCATTTT.